This T cell receptor (beta chain) was obtained from a study of Graves' ophthalmopathy and Graves' hyperthyroidism. Study-wide findings and caveats: Its predictions of ophthalmopathy progression gave the model roughly 71% sensitivity and 72% to 85% specificity. Among thyroid clonotypes expanded above 0.001 frequency, most also appeared in blood.

Certain patients, namely those with other autoimmune diseases, uncontrolled infections, pregnancy or lactation, were excluded. Comments on this clonotype: As yet, its antigen is unknown.

This CDR3 is 16 amino acids long. V lost 5 bases and J lost 5; bases outside the gene matches: 10. Amplification of the TCR beta CDR3 regions used RNA transcripts (as template). First-round RT-PCR used HTBI primers; second-round multiplex PCR followed. Each CDR3 protein gets one entry after TCRdb re-called the multiplex PCR reads with MiXCR. The sample carries fewer than 600,000 distinct CDR3 sequences, around 15% recorded once. The genes are TRBV12-3 or TRBV12-4 and TRBJ2-3; 10 nucleotides agree with TRBD2. The TCR was taken from a woman between 25 and 40 years old with Graves' ophthalmopathy. Sequencing used blood. This CDR3 is CASSPRVAGGLDTQYF. CDR3 coding DNA: TGTGCCAGCAGTCCCAGGGTAGCGGGGGGACTAGATACGCAGTATTTT.